This is a list of T cell receptor beta chains from one sample in a study of OX40 agonist ivuxolimab in advanced cancers. TCRdb's copy holds only in-frame clones and misses some; the assay was immunoSEQ multiplex PCR. The data hold about 65,000 clones, with around 90% observed a single time. This specimen consisted of CD4+ or CD8+ T cells sorted from blood, obtained in a trial of the OX40 agonist ivuxolimab. The source is an adult with an advanced solid tumor such as melanoma, head and neck, liver or kidney cancer. Both conserved end residues are part of each CDR3. Fields, in order: D gene, J gene, V gene, clone size, CDR3 protein, CDR3 DNA. D genes are given only for firm matches. A row's size may be missing; if present it is once, few, many or a size class.

TRBD1	TRBJ2-7	TRBV5-1	NA	CASSQPRAGTGPQGSYEQYF	TGCGCCAGCAGCCAACCCCGAGCCGGGACAGGGCCACAGGGCTCCTACGAGCAGTACTTC
TRBD1	TRBJ1-1	TRBV30	NA	CAGGPDKTGLGTEAFF	TGTGCCGGGGGCCCAGATAAGACAGGGCTTGGCACTGAAGCTTTCTTT
NA	TRBJ2-4	TRBV7-2	NA	CASSFPGAKNIQYF	TGTGCCAGCAGCTTCCCGGGGGCCAAAAACATTCAGTACTTC
NA	TRBJ1-1	TRBV28	NA	CASRTFWMNTEAFF	TGTGCCAGCAGGACCTTTTGGATGAACACTGAAGCTTTCTTT
NA	TRBJ2-2	TRBV11-2	NA	CASSLRAGKTGELFF	TGTGCCAGCAGCTTACGTGCAGGGAAGACCGGGGAGCTGTTTTTT
TRBD2	TRBJ2-3	TRBV7-3	once	CASSLTSRGGIKDTQYF	TGTGCCAGCAGCTTAACGAGCCGGGGGGGAATCAAAGATACGCAGTATTTT
NA	TRBJ1-5	TRBV10-3	NA	CAISGLNQPQHF	TGTGCCATCAGTGGACTGAATCAGCCCCAGCATTTT
TRBD2	TRBJ2-7	TRBV5-4	NA	CASSSGRTSGTYEQYF	TGTGCCAGCAGCTCCGGGAGGACTAGCGGAACCTACGAGCAGTACTTC
TRBD1	TRBJ1-2	TRBV7-2	once	CASSLTGGTIYGYTF	TGTGCCAGCAGCTTAACAGGGGGCACTATCTATGGCTACACCTTC
TRBD2	TRBJ2-5	TRBV5-4	NA	CASSSRRSGGAETQYF	TGTGCCAGCAGCTCCCGAAGGAGCGGGGGGGCGGAGACCCAGTACTTC
NA	TRBJ1-1	TRBV10-3	NA	CATSPPRGTEAFF	TGTGCCACCTCCCCCCCACGGGGCACTGAAGCTTTCTTT
TRBD2	TRBJ2-7	TRBV7-8	NA	CASSRTSGVEQYF	TGTGCCAGCAGTCGGACTAGCGGGGTTGAGCAGTACTTC
TRBD2	TRBJ2-7	TRBV7-8	once	CASSYQSGLAKEQYF	TGTGCCAGCAGCTACCAATCCGGACTAGCGAAGGAGCAGTACTTC
TRBD2	TRBJ2-7	TRBV7-2	NA	CASSLTGGGYEQYF	TGTGCCAGCAGCTTAACGGGAGGGGGCTACGAGCAGTACTTC
NA	TRBJ1-2	TRBV5-6	once	CASSPTHRDNYGYTF	TGTGCCAGCAGCCCGACTCACCGGGACAACTATGGCTACACCTTC
NA	TRBJ2-5	TRBV11-2	NA	CASSLVPQETQYF	TGTGCCAGCAGCTTAGTCCCACAAGAGACCCAGTACTTC
TRBD1	TRBJ1-2	TRBV7-9	NA	CASTLGTGSIWYGYTF	TGTGCCAGCACCTTGGGGACAGGGTCGATCTGGTATGGCTACACCTTC
TRBD1	TRBJ2-1	TRBV6-5	NA	CASRKGQGPYNEQFF	TGTGCCAGCAGGAAAGGACAGGGGCCCTACAATGAGCAGTTCTTC